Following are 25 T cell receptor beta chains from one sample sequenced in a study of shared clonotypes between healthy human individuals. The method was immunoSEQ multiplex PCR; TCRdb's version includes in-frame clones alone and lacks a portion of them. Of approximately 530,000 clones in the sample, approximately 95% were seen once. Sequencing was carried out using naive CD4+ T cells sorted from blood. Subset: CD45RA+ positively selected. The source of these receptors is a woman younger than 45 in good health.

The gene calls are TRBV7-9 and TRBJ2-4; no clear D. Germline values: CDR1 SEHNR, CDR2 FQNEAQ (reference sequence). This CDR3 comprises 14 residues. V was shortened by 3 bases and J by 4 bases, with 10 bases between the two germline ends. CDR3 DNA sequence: TGTGCCAGCAGCTTTTCGGACGGTAAAAACATTCAGTACTTC. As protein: CASSFSDGKNIQYF.

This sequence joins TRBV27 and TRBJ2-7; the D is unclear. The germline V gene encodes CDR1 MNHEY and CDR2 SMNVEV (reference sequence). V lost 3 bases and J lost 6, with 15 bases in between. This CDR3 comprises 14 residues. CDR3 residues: CASSFGRWATEQYF. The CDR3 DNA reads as TGTGCCAGCAGTTTCGGTCGATGGGCTACCGAGCAGTACTTC.

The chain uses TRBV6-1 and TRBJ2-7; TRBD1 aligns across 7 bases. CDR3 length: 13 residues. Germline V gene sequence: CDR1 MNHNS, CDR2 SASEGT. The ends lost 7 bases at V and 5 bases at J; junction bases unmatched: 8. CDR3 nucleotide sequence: TGTGCCAGCACGGACAGGTTTTTGAACGAGCAGTACTTC. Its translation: CASTDRFLNEQYF.

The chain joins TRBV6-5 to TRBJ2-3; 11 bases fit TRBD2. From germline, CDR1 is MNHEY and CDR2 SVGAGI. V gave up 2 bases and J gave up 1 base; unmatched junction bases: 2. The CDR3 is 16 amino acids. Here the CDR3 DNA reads TGTGCCAGCAGTTACGGGACTAGCGGACGCACAGATACGCAGTATTTT. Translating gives CASSYGTSGRTDTQYF.

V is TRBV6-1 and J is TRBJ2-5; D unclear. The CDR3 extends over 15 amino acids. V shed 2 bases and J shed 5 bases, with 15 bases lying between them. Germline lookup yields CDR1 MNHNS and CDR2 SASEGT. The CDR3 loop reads CASSEISRLGETQYF. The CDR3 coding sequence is TGTGCCAGCAGTGAAATTAGCAGGTTGGGGGAGACCCAGTACTTC.

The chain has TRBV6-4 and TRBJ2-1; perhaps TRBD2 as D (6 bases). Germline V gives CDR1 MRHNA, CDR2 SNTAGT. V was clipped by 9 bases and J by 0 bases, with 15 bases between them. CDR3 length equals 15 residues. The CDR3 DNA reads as TGTGCCAGTCGCTACCTAGCGAGCTCCTACAATGAGCAGTTCTTC. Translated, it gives CASRYLASSYNEQFF.

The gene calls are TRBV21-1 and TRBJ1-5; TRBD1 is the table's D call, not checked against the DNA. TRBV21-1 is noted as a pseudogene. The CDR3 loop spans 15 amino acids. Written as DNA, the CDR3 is TGTGCCAGCAGCAAAACTTGGTCAGGCGATCAGCCCCAGCATTTT. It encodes CASSKTWSGDQPQHF.

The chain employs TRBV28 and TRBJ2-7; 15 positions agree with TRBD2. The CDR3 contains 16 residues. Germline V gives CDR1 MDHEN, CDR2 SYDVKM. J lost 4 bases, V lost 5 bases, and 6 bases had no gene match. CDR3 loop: CASSPWTSGRGYEQYF. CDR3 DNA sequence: TGTGCCAGCAGTCCCTGGACTAGCGGGAGGGGGTACGAGCAGTACTTC.

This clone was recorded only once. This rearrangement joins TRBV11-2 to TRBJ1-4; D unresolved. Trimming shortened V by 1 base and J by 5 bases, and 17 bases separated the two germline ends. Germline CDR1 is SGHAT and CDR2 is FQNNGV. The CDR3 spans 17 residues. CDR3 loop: CASSLGRARSRNEKLFF. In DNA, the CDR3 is TGTGCCAGCAGCTTAGGCCGGGCCAGAAGTAGGAATGAAAAACTGTTTTTT.

In nucleotides, the CDR3 is TGTGCCTGGAGCCAGCGGAACACAGATACGCAGTATTTT. Amino acids: CAWSQRNTDTQYF. The chain is built from TRBV30 and TRBJ2-3, with D possibly being TRBD2 (5 bases). Germline V gene data show CDR1 as GTSNPN and CDR2 as SVGIG (reference sequence). Trimming left V 3 bases short and J 2 bases short, with 9 bases between. This CDR3 is 13 amino acids long.

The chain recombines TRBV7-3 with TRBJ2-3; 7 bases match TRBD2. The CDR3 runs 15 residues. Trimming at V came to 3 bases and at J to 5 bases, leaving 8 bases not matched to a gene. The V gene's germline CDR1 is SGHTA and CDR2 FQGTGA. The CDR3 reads CASSFSGPGGDTQYF. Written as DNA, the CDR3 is TGTGCCAGCAGCTTTAGCGGGCCCGGGGGAGATACGCAGTATTTT.

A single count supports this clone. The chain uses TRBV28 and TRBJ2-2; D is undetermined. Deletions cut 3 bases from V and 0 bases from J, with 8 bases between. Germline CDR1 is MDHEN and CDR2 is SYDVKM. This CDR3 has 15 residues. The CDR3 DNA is TGTGCCAGCAGTTTTCTAGTCTCGAACACCGGGGAGCTGTTTTTT. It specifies CASSFLVSNTGELFF.

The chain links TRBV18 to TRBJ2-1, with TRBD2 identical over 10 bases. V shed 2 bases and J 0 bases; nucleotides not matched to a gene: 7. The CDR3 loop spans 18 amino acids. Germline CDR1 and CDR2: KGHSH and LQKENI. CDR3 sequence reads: CASSPRMASGSSYNEQFF. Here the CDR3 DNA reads TGTGCCAGCTCACCAAGAATGGCTAGCGGGAGCTCCTACAATGAGCAGTTCTTC.

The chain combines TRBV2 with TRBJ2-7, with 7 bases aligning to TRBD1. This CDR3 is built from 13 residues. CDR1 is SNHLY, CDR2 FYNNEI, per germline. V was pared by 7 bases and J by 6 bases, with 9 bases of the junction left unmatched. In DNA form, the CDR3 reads TGTGCCAGCACTGTGGACAGGACCCTCGAGCAGTACTTC. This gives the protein CASTVDRTLEQYF. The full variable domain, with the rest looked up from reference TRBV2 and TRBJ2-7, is EPEVTQTPSHQVTQMGQEVILRCVPISNHLYFYWYRQILGQKVEFLVSFYNNEISEKSEIFDDQFSVERPDGSNFTLKIRSTKLEDSAMYFCASTVDRTLEQYFGPGTRLTVT.

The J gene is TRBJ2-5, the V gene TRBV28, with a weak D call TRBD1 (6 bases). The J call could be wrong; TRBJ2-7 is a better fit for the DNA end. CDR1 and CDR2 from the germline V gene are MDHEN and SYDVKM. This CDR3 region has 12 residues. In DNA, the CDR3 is TGTGCCAGCGGGACACCTTCCTACGAGCAGTACTTC. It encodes CASGTPSYEQYF.

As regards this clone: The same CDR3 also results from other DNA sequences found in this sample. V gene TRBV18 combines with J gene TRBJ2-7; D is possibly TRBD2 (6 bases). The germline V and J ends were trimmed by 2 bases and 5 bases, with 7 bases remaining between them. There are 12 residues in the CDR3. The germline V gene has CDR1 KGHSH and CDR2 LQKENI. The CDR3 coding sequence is TGTGCCAGCTCACCAACGGGGGACGAGCAGTACTTC. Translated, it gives CASSPTGDEQYF.

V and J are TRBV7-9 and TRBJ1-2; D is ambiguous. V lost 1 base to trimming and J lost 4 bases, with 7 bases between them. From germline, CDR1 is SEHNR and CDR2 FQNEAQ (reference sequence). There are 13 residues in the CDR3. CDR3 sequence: CASSLVSFYGYTF. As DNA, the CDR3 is TGTGCCAGCAGCTTAGTTAGTTTCTATGGCTACACCTTC.

For the CDR3, the DNA is TGTGCCAGCAGTCCTGGCGGGAGCGACGAGCAGTACTTC. Its translation is CASSPGGSDEQYF. The chain combines TRBV7-6 with TRBJ2-5; 7 nucleotides agree with TRBD2. The end of the DNA aligns better with TRBJ2-7, so the J call may be wrong. This CDR3 is built from 13 residues. The germline CDR1 and CDR2 sequences are SGHVS and FNYEAQ.

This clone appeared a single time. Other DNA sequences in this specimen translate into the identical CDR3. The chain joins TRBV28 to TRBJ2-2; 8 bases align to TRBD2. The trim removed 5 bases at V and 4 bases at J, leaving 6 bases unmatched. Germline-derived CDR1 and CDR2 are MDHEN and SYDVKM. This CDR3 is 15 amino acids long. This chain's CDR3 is CASSLGLAGTGELFF. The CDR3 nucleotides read TGTGCCAGCAGTCTAGGCCTAGCGGGCACCGGGGAGCTGTTTTTT.

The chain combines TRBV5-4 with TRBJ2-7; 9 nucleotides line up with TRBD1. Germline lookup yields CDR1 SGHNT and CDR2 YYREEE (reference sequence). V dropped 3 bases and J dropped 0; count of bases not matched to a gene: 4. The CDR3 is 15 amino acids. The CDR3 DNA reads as TGTGCCAGCAGCTCGGGGACAGGGTACTCCTACGAGCAGTACTTC. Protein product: CASSSGTGYSYEQYF.

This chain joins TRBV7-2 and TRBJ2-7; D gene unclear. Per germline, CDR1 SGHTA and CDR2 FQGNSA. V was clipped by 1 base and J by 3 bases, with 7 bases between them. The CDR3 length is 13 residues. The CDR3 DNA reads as TGTGCCAGCAGCTTAGACCCTGTCTACGAGCAGTACTTC. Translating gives CASSLDPVYEQYF. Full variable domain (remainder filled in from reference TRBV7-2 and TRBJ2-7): GAGVSQSPSNKVTEKGKDVELRCDPISGHTALYWYRQSLGQGLEFLIYFQGNSAPDKSGLPSDRFSAERTGGSVSTLTIQRTQQEDSAVYLCASSLDPVYEQYFGPGTRLTVT.

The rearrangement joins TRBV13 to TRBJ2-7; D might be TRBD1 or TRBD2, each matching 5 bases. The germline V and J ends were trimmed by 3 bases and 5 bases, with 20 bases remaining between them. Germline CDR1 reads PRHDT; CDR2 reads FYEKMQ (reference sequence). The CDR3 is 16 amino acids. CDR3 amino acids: CASSFFIAGSLNEQYF. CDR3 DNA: TGTGCCAGCAGCTTTTTTATTGCAGGGAGCTTGAACGAGCAGTACTTC.

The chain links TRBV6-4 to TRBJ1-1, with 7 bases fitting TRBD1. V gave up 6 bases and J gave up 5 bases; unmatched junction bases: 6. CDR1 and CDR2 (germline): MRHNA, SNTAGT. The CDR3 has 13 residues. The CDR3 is CASSDRVETEAFF. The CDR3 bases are TGTGCCAGCAGCGACAGGGTAGAAACTGAAGCTTTCTTT.

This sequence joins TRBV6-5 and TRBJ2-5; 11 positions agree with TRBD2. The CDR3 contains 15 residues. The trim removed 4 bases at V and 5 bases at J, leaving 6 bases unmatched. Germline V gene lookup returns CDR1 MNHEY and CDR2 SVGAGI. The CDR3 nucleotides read TGTGCCAGCAGTTCCTGGACTAGCGGGTTGGAGACCCAGTACTTC. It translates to CASSSWTSGLETQYF.

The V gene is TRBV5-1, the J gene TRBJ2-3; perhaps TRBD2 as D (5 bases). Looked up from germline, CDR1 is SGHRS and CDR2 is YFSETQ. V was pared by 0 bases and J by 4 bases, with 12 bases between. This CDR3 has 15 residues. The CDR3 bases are TGCGCCAGCAGCTTGGCCTCGGCTAGCCCAGATACGCAGTATTTT. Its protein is CASSLASASPDTQYF.